The 2 T cell receptor beta chains reported below all come from one sample, sequenced in a study of T-cell reconstitution after alpha-beta-depleted transplantation in children. Unique molecular identifiers were built into the TCRbeta library. MiXCR was run by TCRdb on the PCR reads, yielding one entry per CDR3 protein. The table lists fewer than 750,000 distinct CDR3 sequences, over 25% of them singletons. The specimen comprised PBMCs, sampled before TCRalphabeta/CD19-depleted stem cell transplant. Every receptor here comes from a boy younger than two with Wiskott-Aldrich syndrome, due to receive a stem cell transplant.

This clonotype was seen a few times. This chain joins TRBV7-2 and TRBJ2-7; 8 nucleotides line up with TRBD2. The V gene's germline CDR1 is SGHTA and CDR2 FQGNSA. The length of the CDR3 is 14 residues. The trim removed 3 bases at V and 3 bases at J, leaving 4 bases unmatched. CDR3 sequence reads: CASSFREGGYEQYF. The CDR3 DNA reads TGTGCCAGCAGCTTTCGGGAGGGCGGCTACGAGCAGTACTTC.

The chain couples TRBV9 to TRBJ1-4, with a possible D match to TRBD1 (6 bases). This CDR3 has 15 residues. From germline, CDR1 is SGDLS and CDR2 YYNGEE. The V gene lost 3 bases and the J gene lost 2 bases, with 11 bases spanning the gap. CDR3 sequence: CASSAGGQTNEKLFF. DNA of the CDR3: TGTGCCAGCAGCGCGGGGGGCCAGACTAATGAAAAACTGTTTTTT.